The 27 T cell receptor beta chains in this list originate from one sample, sequenced in a study of blood T cells in healthy people across ages. Alongside a J-beta primer mix, a sample-barcoded 5' primer served in a second PCR lasting roughly 7 to 11 cycles. One entry per CDR3 protein results from TCRdb running MiXCR on the 5' RACE reads. Seen here are 1.5 million to 2 million distinct CDR3 sequences, under 30% observed once, and the top ten hold roughly 8%. The sequencing sample was made of blood. Receptor source: a woman aged 25 to 39 in good health.

This clonotype was detected many times. The chain carries TRBV7-2 and TRBJ2-3, with D unclear. Germline V gene data show CDR1 as SGHTA and CDR2 as FQGNSA. Between the trimmed V and J ends, which lost 2 bases and 6 bases, there was a span of 12 bases. The CDR3 is 14 residues long. CDR3 coding DNA: TGTGCCAGCAGCTTACCGCCCCCCTTGGATACGCAGTATTTT. The encoded protein is CASSLPPPLDTQYF.

This chain links TRBV5-1 with TRBJ2-5; TRBD1 agrees at 10 bases. Trimming removed 10 bases from V and 1 base from J; junction bases left unmatched: 10. Germline CDR1 SGHRS, CDR2 YFSETQ. CDR3 length equals 15 residues. CDR3 nucleotides: TGCGCCGGCACGAGGACAGGGGGGCCCCAAGAGACCCAGTACTTC. Encoded protein: CAGTRTGGPQETQYF.

A word on this clonotype: This may arise from a read error, as a much more abundant clone is one base away. The J gene is TRBJ2-1, the V gene TRBV25-1, with D uncertain. The CDR3 has 15 residues. CDR1 MGHDK and CDR2 SYGVNS come from the germline V gene. Trimming shortened V by 4 bases and J by 13 bases, and 23 bases separated the two germline ends. This chain's CDR3 is CASSASGLVGETQFF. The CDR3, as DNA: TGTGCCAGCAGTGCGTCAGGTCTAGTCGGAGAGACCCAGTTCTTC.

This clonotype was recorded many times. The chain links TRBV12-3 or TRBV12-4 to TRBJ2-1; 10 bases are shared with TRBD2. Unmatched junction bases numbered 18, after V lost 8 bases and J lost 8 bases. There are 17 residues in the CDR3. CDR3: CASGRLRLAGVADEQFF. In DNA form, the CDR3 reads TGTGCCAGCGGACGACTCAGGCTAGCGGGAGTGGCAGATGAGCAGTTCTTC.

This clonotype was picked up a small number of times. This sequence joins TRBV2 and TRBJ2-7, with D perhaps given as TRBD1 or TRBD2 (6 bases each). The CDR3 extends over 13 amino acids. Trimming pared 7 bases from V and 2 bases from J, leaving 12 bases between. Germline values: CDR1 SNHLY, CDR2 FYNNEI. This CDR3 is CASKGGSTYEQYF. In DNA, the CDR3 is TGTGCCAGCAAGGGGGGCTCCACCTACGAGCAGTACTTC.

The rearrangement links TRBV7-9 to TRBJ2-5; no definite D call. Germline assignment: CDR1 SEHNR and CDR2 FQNEAQ (reference sequence). CDR3 size: 13 residues. V was cut by 8 bases and J by 1 base, with 11 bases left in between. In DNA form, the CDR3 reads TGTGCCAGCGCCGAAACAGTCCAAGAGACCCAGTACTTC. Translation: CASAETVQETQYF.

This clonotype was counted many times. V usage is TRBV5-1 and J usage is TRBJ2-7, with D uncertain. V lost 0 bases and J 0 bases, leaving 10 bases between the germline ends. Germline values: CDR1 SGHRS, CDR2 YFSETQ. The CDR3 has 15 amino acids. The CDR3 loop reads CASSLGQDPSYEQYF. CDR3 sequence (DNA): TGCGCCAGCAGCTTGGGACAAGACCCCTCCTACGAGCAGTACTTC.

This clonotype was seen a few times. This rearrangement joins TRBV5-1 to TRBJ2-5; TRBD1 aligns across 7 bases. V lost 4 bases and J lost 5; bases outside the gene matches: 8. Germline-derived CDR1 and CDR2 are SGHRS and YFSETQ. This CDR3 is built from 14 residues. As DNA, the CDR3 is TGCGCCAGCAGCCGGGATGACAGGGAGGAGACCCAGTACTTC. This codes for CASSRDDREETQYF.

This clonotype was detected many times. This sequence joins TRBV7-2 and TRBJ2-7, with 10 nucleotides matching TRBD1. Trimming took 1 base from V and 1 from J; bases not matched to a gene: 1. Per germline, CDR1 SGHTA and CDR2 FQGNSA. CDR3 length equals 15 residues. The CDR3 spells CASSLEDRGSYEQYF. The CDR3 bases are TGTGCCAGCAGCTTAGAGGACAGGGGGTCCTACGAGCAGTACTTC.

The V call is TRBV11-2, the J call TRBJ2-1; TRBD2 agrees at 9 bases. V lost 8 bases to trimming and J lost 7 bases; unmatched junction nucleotides: 15. In germline, CDR1 is SGHAT, CDR2 FQNNGV. The CDR3 is made up of 16 amino acids. CDR3 loop: CASDSIAGVYRNEQFF. In DNA, the CDR3 is TGTGCCAGCGACTCAATAGCGGGGGTCTATAGGAATGAGCAGTTCTTC. Variable domain in full (rest from reference TRBV11-2 and TRBJ2-1): EAGVAQSPRYKIIEKRQSVAFWCNPISGHATLYWYQQILGQGPKLLIQFQNNGVVDDSQLPKDRFSAERLKGVDSTLKIQPAKLEDSAVYLCASDSIAGVYRNEQFFGPGTRLTVL.

About this clonotype itself: A much larger clonotype is one base distant, so this may be a read error. The DNA is left out, because the CDR3 cannot be placed on it with certainty; the CDR3 is given as TCRdb lists it. The chain links TRBV9 to TRBJ2-5; the table's D call of TRBD1 was not tested on the DNA. The CDR3 is 14 residues long, ends included. Germline V gives CDR1 SGDLS, CDR2 YYNGEE. CDR3 sequence: CASSVGGGSGELYF.

This clonotype was seen a few times. This chain links TRBV10-2 with TRBJ1-2; D remains ambiguous. The V end lost 7 bases, the J end lost 1 base, and 7 bases lay between the germline ends. The CDR3 loop spans 12 amino acids. Germline CDR1 and CDR2: WSHSY and SAAADI. CDR3 nucleotides: TGCGCCAGCAAGGGCCTTAACTATGGCTACACCTTC. Translated: CASKGLNYGYTF.

The chain uses TRBV5-1 and TRBJ1-1; 8 bases are a match to TRBD1. The J segment lost 1 base and the V segment lost 6 bases, leaving 5 bases of the junction unmatched. The CDR3 sequence is 14 residues long. CDR1 SGHRS and CDR2 YFSETQ come from the germline V gene. In nucleotides, the CDR3 is TGCGCCAGCATATCAGGGGGCGGGAACACTGAAGCTTTCTTT. Encoded protein: CASISGGGNTEAFF.

As concerns this clonotype: This could be a read error, since a much larger clone is one nucleotide away. J is TRBJ2-7 and V is TRBV20-1; 14 bases are a match to TRBD2. The CDR3 is made up of 16 amino acids. Trimming cost V 1 base and J 6 bases; bases outside gene matches: 8. Germline lookup yields CDR1 DFQATT and CDR2 SNEGSKA (reference sequence). The CDR3 protein is CSARGLTSGRVCEQYF. The CDR3 nucleotides read TGCAGTGCTAGAGGTTTGACTAGCGGGAGGGTGTGCGAGCAGTACTTC.

This clonotype was detected only a few times. V usage is TRBV12-3 or TRBV12-4 and J usage is TRBJ1-5, with 7 bases lining up with TRBD1. The ends lost 8 bases at V and 9 bases at J; junction bases unmatched: 19. The CDR3 is 16 residues long. CDR3 coding DNA: TGTGCCAGCTCCCTTTCGGCAGGGGGGGTCGCGTCGCCCCAGCATTTT. This gives the protein CASSLSAGGVASPQHF.

This clonotype was seen a few times. The chain links TRBV29-1 to TRBJ2-1; 15 positions match TRBD2. The CDR3 contains 15 residues. CDR1 SQVTM and CDR2 ANQGSEA come from the germline V gene. Germline trimming cut 3 bases from V and 12 bases from J; bases unmatched to any gene: 9. The DNA for the CDR3 is TGCAGCGTTGACTTGGGACTAGCGGGGGGTGATGGGCAGTTCTTC. Amino acid sequence: CSVDLGLAGGDGQFF.

This chain links TRBV21-1 with TRBJ1-5; the table names TRBD1, a call not compared with the DNA. TRBV21-1 is termed a pseudogene. The CDR3 sequence is 16 residues long. CDR3 sequence: CASSGLTGGGNQPQHF. CDR3 in DNA: TGTGCCAGCAGCGGATTGACAGGGGGAGGCAATCAGCCCCAGCATTTT.

The table lists this clonotype with a few counts. The chain links TRBV12-3 or TRBV12-4 to TRBJ1-5; 8 bases agree with TRBD1. Losses at the gene ends were 5 bases for V and 6 bases for J; bases not matched to a gene: 9. This CDR3 spans 15 amino acids. For the CDR3, the DNA is TGTGCCAGCAGTCCCGCGGCAGGGGGCCTTCAGCCCCAGCATTTT. Protein: CASSPAAGGLQPQHF.

A few counts support this clonotype. This chain joins TRBV5-5 and TRBJ1-2; no definite D call. The CDR3 loop spans 16 amino acids. V dropped 0 bases and J dropped 6 bases, with 18 bases sitting between them. The V gene's germline CDR1 is SGHKS and CDR2 YYEKEE (reference sequence). In DNA, the CDR3 is TGTGCCAGCAGCTTGGGGTCTCTCCTCTATGCCGATGGCTACACCTTC. Translated: CASSLGSLLYADGYTF. The full variable domain, rest sourced from reference TRBV5-5 and TRBJ1-2, is DAGVTQSPTHLIKTRGQQVTLRCSPISGHKSVSWYQQVLGQGPQFIFQYYEKEERGRGNFPDRFSARQFPNYSSELNVNALLLGDSALYLCASSLGSLLYADGYTFGSGTRLTVV.

In its sample, this clonotype was seen a few times. This chain joins TRBV20-1 and TRBJ2-3; 8 nucleotides agree with TRBD2. From germline, CDR1 is DFQATT and CDR2 SNEGSKA (reference sequence). V shed 6 bases and J 6 bases; nucleotides not matched to a gene: 8. The CDR3 covers 13 residues. The CDR3 DNA reads TGCAGTGCGCAGGGACTAGTAGAGGATACGCAGTATTTT. Translation gives CSAQGLVEDTQYF.

This clonotype has just a few counts. The V and J genes are TRBV30 and TRBJ1-5; perhaps TRBD1 as D (5 bases). Germline-derived CDR1 and CDR2 are GTSNPN and SVGIG (reference sequence). Trimming cost V 0 bases and J 4 bases, with 13 bases left between them. The CDR3 extends over 15 amino acids. CDR3 DNA: TGTGCCTGGAGTGTAGGCGGCGGGGGGAATCAGCCCCAGCATTTT. Translation gives CAWSVGGGGNQPQHF.

This clonotype came up a few times. The rearrangement uses TRBV12-3 or TRBV12-4 and TRBJ2-5; 8 bases align to TRBD1. V was pared by 3 bases and J by 11 bases, with 17 bases of the junction left unmatched. The CDR3 covers 16 residues. The CDR3 nucleotides are TGTGCCAGCAGTTTCACGTCCGCAGGGGGCCGGGGAGAGCAGTACTTC. It yields the protein CASSFTSAGGRGEQYF.

This clonotype has at least ten counts. The genes are TRBV20-1 and TRBJ2-1, with D perhaps matching TRBD1 or TRBD2 (5 bases each). The CDR3 is 14 residues long. V dropped 4 bases and J dropped 5 bases, with 15 bases sitting between them. The germline gives CDR1 DFQATT, CDR2 SNEGSKA (reference sequence). CDR3 region: CSAITPGPDNEQFF. The CDR3 DNA is TGCAGTGCTATCACCCCGGGACCTGACAATGAGCAGTTCTTC.

This clonotype was seen a handful of times. The chain joins TRBV19 to TRBJ2-4; D is perhaps TRBD1 (5 bases). The CDR3 totals 15 residues. The germline V gene has CDR1 LNHDA and CDR2 SQIVND (reference sequence). Trimming stripped 6 bases from V and 8 bases from J, with 20 bases between. The CDR3 DNA reads as TGTGCCAGTAGCCCAAAGGTCGGGCAGGGTGACATTCAGTACTTC. This encodes CASSPKVGQGDIQYF.

The chain carries TRBV2 and TRBJ2-1; D gene unclear. V lost 4 bases to trimming and J lost 4 bases, with 8 bases between them. The CDR3 has 13 amino acids. CDR1 SNHLY and CDR2 FYNNEI come from the germline V gene. CDR3 loop: CASSVLRYNEQFF. In nucleotides, the CDR3 is TGTGCCAGCAGTGTTCTCAGATACAATGAGCAGTTCTTC. Using reference TRBV2 and TRBJ2-1 for the parts outside the CDR3, the full variable domain is EPEVTQTPSHQVTQMGQEVILRCVPISNHLYFYWYRQILGQKVEFLVSFYNNEISEKSEIFDDQFSVERPDGSNFTLKIRSTKLEDSAMYFCASSVLRYNEQFFGPGTRLTVL.

The chain links TRBV5-6 to TRBJ1-1; the match to TRBD1 covers 8 bases. CDR3 length: 15 residues. The V gene end was trimmed by 3 bases and the J gene end by 5 bases; junction bases not matched to a gene: 9. Germline lookup yields CDR1 SGHDT and CDR2 YYEEEE. In nucleotides, the CDR3 is TGTGCCAGCAGCTCCTATCGACAGGGGCAGACTGAAGCTTTCTTT. It translates to CASSSYRQGQTEAFF. Full variable domain (outside the CDR3, taken from reference TRBV5-6 and TRBJ1-1): DAGVTQSPTHLIKTRGQQVTLRCSPKSGHDTVSWYQQALGQGPQFIFQYYEEEERQRGNFPDRFSGHQFPNYSSELNVNALLLGDSALYLCASSSYRQGQTEAFFGQGTRLTVV.

There are many counts of this clonotype. The chain couples TRBV27 to TRBJ2-7; perhaps TRBD1 as D (6 bases). Trimming took off 4 bases at V and 5 bases at J, with 12 bases between the two ends. Germline V gene data show CDR1 as MNHEY and CDR2 as SMNVEV (reference sequence). This CDR3 spans 13 amino acids. The CDR3 sequence: CASSSTGFNEQYF. For the CDR3, the DNA is TGTGCCAGCAGTTCTACAGGGTTCAACGAGCAGTACTTC.